Following are 4 T cell receptor beta chains from one sample sequenced in a study of cytomegalovirus exposure and HLA in healthy donors. The PCR made use of 60 Vbeta and 13 Jbeta primers. The assay was immunoSEQ multiplex PCR, and TCRdb's table has in-frame clones only and misses some. The sample has about 130,000 clones, around 80% seen once. The sequenced material came from PBMCs. These receptors originate from a female donor in good health and CMV-seronegative.

The CDR3 bases are TGTGCCAGCAGCCCCACCGGCACCGGGGAGCTGTTTTTT. Translation gives CASSPTGTGELFF. J is TRBJ2-2 and V is TRBV7-6; D remains unclear. CDR1 is SGHVS, CDR2 FNYEAQ, per germline. There are 13 residues in the CDR3. V was clipped by 5 bases and J by 4 bases, with 8 bases between them.

For the CDR3, the DNA is TGCGCCAGCAGAAAGTCCGGGACAGATGCCTACAATGAGCAGTTCTTC. Its protein product is CASRKSGTDAYNEQFF. The chain is built from TRBV5-1 and TRBJ2-1; 7 bases are shared with TRBD1. In germline, CDR1 is SGHRS, CDR2 YFSETQ. After removal of 5 bases from V and 2 bases from J, the junction contained 10 bases not matched to a gene. The CDR3 consists of 16 residues. The variable domain in full, completed from reference TRBV5-1 and TRBJ2-1, reads KAGVTQTPRYLIKTRGQQVTLSCSPISGHRSVSWYQQTPGQGLQFLFEYFSETQRNKGNFPGRFSGRQFSNSRSEMNVSTLELGDSALYLCASRKSGTDAYNEQFFGPGTRLTVL.

The gene calls are TRBV5-4 and TRBJ2-7; 10 bases align to TRBD2. This CDR3 comprises 17 residues. Trimming took 0 bases from V and 2 from J; bases not matched to a gene: 8. Germline values: CDR1 SGHNT, CDR2 YYREEE (reference sequence). CDR3 amino acids: CASSLGPGLATPYEQYF. The CDR3 region has the DNA TGTGCCAGCAGCTTGGGACCGGGACTAGCGACCCCCTACGAGCAGTACTTC.

The V call is TRBV6-5, the J call TRBJ1-5, with 9 bases identical to TRBD1. Per germline, CDR1 MNHEY and CDR2 SVGAGI. The V and J ends lost 6 bases and 5 bases, in that order; junction bases with no gene match: 8. The CDR3 totals 15 residues. CDR3 protein: CASRRGDREYQPQHF. The DNA for the CDR3 is TGTGCCAGCAGGCGGGGGGACAGGGAATATCAGCCCCAGCATTTT.